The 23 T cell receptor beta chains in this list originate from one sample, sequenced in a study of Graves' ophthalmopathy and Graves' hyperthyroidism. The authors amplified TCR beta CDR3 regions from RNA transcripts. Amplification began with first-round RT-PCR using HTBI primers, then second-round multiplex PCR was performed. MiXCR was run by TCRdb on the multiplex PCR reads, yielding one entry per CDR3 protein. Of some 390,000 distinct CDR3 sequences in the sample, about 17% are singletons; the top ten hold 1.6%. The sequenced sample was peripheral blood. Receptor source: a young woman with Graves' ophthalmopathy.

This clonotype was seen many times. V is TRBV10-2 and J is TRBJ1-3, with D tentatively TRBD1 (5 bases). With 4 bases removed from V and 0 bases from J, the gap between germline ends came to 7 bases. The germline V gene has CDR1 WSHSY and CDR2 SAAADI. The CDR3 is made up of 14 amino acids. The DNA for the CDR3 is TGCGCCAGCAGTGGGACAAACTCTGGAAACACCATATATTTT. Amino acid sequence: CASSGTNSGNTIYF.

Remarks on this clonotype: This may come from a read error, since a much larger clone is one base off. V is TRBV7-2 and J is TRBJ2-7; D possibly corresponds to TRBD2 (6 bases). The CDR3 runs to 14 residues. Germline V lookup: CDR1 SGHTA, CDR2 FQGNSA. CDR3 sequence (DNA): TGTGCCAGCGGCTTCACCGGGACTTCCTACGAGCAGTACTTC. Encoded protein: CASGFTGTSYEQYF.

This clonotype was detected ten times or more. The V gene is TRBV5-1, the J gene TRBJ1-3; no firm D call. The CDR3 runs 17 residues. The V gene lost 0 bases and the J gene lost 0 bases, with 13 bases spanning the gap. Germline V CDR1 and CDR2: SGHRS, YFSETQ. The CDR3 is CASSLVVKGSSGNTIYF. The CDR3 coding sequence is TGCGCCAGCAGCTTGGTGGTCAAGGGTAGCTCTGGAAACACCATATATTTT. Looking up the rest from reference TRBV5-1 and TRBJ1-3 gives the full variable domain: KAGVTQTPRYLIKTRGQQVTLSCSPISGHRSVSWYQQTPGQGLQFLFEYFSETQRNKGNFPGRFSGRQFSNSRSEMNVSTLELGDSALYLCASSLVVKGSSGNTIYFGEGSWLTVV.

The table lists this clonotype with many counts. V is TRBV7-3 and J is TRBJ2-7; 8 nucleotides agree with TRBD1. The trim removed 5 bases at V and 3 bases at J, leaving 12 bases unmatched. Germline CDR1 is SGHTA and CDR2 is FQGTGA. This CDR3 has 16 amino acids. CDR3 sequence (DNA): TGTGCCAGCAGCCCTATTTCGACAGGGGATAACTACGAGCAGTACTTC. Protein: CASSPISTGDNYEQYF.

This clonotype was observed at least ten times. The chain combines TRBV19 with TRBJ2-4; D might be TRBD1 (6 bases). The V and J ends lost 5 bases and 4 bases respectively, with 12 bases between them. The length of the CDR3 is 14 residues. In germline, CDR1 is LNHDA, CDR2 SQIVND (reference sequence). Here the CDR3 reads CASSETRGKNIQYF. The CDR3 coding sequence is TGTGCCAGTAGTGAAACTAGGGGGAAAAACATTCAGTACTTC.

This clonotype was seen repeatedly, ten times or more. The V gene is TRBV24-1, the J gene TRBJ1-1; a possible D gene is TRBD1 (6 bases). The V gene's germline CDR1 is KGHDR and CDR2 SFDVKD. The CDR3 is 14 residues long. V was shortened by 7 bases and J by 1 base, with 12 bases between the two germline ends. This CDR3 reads CATRGLTGNTEAFF. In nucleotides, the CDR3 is TGTGCCACCAGAGGCCTGACAGGGAACACTGAAGCTTTCTTT.

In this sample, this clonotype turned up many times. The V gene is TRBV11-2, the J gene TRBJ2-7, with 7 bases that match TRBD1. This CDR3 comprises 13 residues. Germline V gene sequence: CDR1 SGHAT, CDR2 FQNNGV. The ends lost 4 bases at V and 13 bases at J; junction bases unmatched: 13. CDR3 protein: CASSSLRRQGQYF. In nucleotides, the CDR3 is TGTGCCAGCAGCTCCCTCAGAAGACAGGGACAATACTTC.

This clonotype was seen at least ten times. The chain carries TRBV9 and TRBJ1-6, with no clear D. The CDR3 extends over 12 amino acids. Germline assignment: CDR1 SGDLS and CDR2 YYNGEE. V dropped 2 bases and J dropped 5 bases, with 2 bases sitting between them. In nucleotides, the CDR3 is TGTGCCAGCAGCGTCAATAATTCACCCCTCCACTTT. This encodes CASSVNNSPLHF.

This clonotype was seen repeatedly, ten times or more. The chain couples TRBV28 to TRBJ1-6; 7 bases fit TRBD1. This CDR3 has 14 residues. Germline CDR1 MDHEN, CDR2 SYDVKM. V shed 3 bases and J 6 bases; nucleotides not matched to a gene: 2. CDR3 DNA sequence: TGTGCCAGCAGTTTTTACAGGGGTAATTCACCCCTCCACTTT. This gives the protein CASSFYRGNSPLHF. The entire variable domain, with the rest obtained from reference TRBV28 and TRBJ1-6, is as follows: DVKVTQSSRYLVKRTGEKVFLECVQDMDHENMFWYRQDPGLGLRLIYFSYDVKMKEKGDIPEGYSVSREKKERFSLILESASTNQTSMYLCASSFYRGNSPLHFGNGTRLTVT.

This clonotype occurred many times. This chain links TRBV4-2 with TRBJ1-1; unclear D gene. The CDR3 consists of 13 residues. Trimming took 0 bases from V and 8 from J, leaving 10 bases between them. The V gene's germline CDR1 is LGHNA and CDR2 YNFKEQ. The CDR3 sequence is CASSQDMWAEAFF. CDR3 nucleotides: TGTGCCAGCAGCCAAGATATGTGGGCGGAAGCTTTCTTT.

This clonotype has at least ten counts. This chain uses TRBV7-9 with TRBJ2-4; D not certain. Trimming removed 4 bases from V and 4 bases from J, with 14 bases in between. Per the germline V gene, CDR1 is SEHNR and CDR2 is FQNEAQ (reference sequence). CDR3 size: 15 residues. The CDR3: CASSSPEFGKNIQYF. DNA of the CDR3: TGTGCCAGCAGCTCCCCTGAGTTTGGAAAAAACATTCAGTACTTC.

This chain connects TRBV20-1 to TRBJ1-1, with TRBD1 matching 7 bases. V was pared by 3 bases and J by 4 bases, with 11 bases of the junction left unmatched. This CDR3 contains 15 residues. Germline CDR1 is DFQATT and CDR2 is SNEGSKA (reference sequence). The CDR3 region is CSASAPETGFTEAFF. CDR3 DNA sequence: TGCAGTGCTAGCGCGCCCGAGACAGGGTTCACTGAAGCTTTCTTT.

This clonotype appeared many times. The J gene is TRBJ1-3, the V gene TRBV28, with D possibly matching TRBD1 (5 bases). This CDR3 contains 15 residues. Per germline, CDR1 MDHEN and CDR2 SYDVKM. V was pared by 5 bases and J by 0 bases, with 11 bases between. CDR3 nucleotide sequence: TGTGCCAGCAGTGACAGTTCCATCTCTGGAAACACCATATATTTT. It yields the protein CASSDSSISGNTIYF. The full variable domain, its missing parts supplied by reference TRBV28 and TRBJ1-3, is DVKVTQSSRYLVKRTGEKVFLECVQDMDHENMFWYRQDPGLGLRLIYFSYDVKMKEKGDIPEGYSVSREKKERFSLILESASTNQTSMYLCASSDSSISGNTIYFGEGSWLTVV.

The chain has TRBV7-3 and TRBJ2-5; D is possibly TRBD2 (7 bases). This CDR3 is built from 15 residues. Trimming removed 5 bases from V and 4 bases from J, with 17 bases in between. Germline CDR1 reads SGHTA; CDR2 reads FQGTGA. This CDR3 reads CASSLGGGKGETQYF. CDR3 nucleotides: TGTGCCAGCAGCCTAGGGGGGGGCAAGGGAGAGACCCAGTACTTC. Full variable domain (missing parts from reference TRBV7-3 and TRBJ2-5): GAGVSQTPSNKVTEKGKYVELRCDPISGHTALYWYRQSLGQGPEFLIYFQGTGAADDSGLPNDRFFAVRPEGSVSTLKIQRTERGDSAVYLCASSLGGGKGETQYFGPGTRLLVL.

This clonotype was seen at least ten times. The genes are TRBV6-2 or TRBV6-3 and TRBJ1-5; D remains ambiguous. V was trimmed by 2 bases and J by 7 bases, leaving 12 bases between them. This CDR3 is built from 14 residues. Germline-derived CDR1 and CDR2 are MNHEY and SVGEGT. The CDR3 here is CASSYGRLGQPQHF. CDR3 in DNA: TGTGCCAGCAGTTACGGGCGGCTTGGCCAGCCCCAGCATTTT.

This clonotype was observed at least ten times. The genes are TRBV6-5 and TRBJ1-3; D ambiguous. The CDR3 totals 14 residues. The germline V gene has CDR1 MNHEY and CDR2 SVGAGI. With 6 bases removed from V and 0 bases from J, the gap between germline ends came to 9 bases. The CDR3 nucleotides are TGTGCCAGCAGGTCCTACAGCTCTGGAAACACCATATATTTT. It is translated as CASRSYSSGNTIYF.

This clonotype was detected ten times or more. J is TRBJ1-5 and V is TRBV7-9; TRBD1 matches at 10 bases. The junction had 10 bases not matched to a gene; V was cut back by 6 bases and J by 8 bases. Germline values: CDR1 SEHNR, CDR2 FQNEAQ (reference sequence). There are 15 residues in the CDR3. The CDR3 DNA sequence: TGTGCCAGCAGAGCCGGGACAGGGGTAGTGGAGCCCCAGCATTTT. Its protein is CASRAGTGVVEPQHF.

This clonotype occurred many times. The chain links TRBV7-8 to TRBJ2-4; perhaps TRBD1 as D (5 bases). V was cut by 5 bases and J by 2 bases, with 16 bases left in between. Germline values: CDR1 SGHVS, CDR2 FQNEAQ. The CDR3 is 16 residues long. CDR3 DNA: TGTGCCAGCAGCCCTAGGGCAGGGTCGACCAAAAACATTCAGTACTTC. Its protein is CASSPRAGSTKNIQYF.

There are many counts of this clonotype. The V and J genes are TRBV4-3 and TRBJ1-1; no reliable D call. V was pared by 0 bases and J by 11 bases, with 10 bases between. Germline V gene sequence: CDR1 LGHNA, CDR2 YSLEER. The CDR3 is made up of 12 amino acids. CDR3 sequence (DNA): TGCGCCAGCAGCCAAGAAGGCTTGGGGGCTTTCTTT. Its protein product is CASSQEGLGAFF.

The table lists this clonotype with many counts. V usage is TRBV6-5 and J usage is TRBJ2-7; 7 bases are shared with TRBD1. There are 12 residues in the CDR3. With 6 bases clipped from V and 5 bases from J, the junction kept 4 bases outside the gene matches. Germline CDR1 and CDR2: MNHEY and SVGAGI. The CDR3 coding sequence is TGTGCCAGCAGCCTGACAGGGCACGAGCAGTACTTC. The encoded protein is CASSLTGHEQYF.

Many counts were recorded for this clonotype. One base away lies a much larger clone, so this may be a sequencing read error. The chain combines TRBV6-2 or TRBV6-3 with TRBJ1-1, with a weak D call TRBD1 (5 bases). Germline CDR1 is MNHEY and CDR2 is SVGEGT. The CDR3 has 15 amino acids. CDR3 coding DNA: TGTGCCAGCAGTTACTCGGCAGGGATGAACACTGAATCTTTCTTT. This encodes CASSYSAGMNTESFF.

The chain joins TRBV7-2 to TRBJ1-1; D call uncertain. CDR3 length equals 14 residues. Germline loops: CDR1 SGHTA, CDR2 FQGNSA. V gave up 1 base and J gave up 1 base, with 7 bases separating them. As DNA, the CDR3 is TGTGCCAGCAGCTTAGATATGGGGAACACTGAAGCTTTCTTT. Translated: CASSLDMGNTEAFF.

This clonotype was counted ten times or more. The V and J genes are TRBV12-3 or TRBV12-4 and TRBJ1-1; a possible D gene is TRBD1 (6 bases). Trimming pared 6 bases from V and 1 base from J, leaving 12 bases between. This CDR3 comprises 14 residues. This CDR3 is CASSPDSWNTEAFF. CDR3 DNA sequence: TGTGCCAGCAGCCCGGACAGCTGGAACACTGAAGCTTTCTTT.